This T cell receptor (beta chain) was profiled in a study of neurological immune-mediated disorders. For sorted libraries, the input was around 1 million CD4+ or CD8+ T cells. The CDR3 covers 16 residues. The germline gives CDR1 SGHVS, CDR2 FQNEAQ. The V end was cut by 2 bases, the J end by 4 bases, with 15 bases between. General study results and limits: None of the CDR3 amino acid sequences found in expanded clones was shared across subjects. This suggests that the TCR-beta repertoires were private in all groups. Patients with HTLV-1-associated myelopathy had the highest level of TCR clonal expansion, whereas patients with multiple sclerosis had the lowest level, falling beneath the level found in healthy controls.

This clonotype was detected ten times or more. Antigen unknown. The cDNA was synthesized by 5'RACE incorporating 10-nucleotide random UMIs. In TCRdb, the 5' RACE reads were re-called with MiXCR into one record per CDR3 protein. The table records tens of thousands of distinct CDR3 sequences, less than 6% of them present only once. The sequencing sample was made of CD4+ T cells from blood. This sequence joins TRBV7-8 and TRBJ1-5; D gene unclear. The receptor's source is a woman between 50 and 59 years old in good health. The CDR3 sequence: CASSLRRGRKNQPQHF. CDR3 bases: TGTGCCAGCAGCTTAAGGCGAGGCCGGAAAAATCAGCCCCAGCATTTT.